Sequencing of this T cell receptor beta chain was carried out in a study of type 1 regulatory T cells. Whole-study results and caveats: Compared with non-type 1 regulatory T cells, type 1 regulatory T cells showed a more restricted TCR repertoire.

The germline gives CDR1 SGHDT, CDR2 YYEEEE. This CDR3 contains 13 residues. The V end was cut by 4 bases, the J end by 6 bases, with 10 bases between. MiXCR, applied by TCRdb to the reads, yields one record per CDR3 protein. This sample has about 59,000 distinct CDR3 sequences; approximately 60% occur once, and the top ten carry 1.8%. There are a few counts of this clonotype. The antigen is undetermined. This clonotype originated in a human donor in good health. Material for sequencing was cultured non-Tr1 T cells, either the whole culture or a sorted T cell fraction (not recorded which). The chain couples TRBV5-6 to TRBJ2-2; D is ambiguous. CDR3 coding DNA: TGTGCCAGCAGCAGAGAGCCCGCCGGGGAGCTGTTTTTT. This translates into CASSREPAGELFF.